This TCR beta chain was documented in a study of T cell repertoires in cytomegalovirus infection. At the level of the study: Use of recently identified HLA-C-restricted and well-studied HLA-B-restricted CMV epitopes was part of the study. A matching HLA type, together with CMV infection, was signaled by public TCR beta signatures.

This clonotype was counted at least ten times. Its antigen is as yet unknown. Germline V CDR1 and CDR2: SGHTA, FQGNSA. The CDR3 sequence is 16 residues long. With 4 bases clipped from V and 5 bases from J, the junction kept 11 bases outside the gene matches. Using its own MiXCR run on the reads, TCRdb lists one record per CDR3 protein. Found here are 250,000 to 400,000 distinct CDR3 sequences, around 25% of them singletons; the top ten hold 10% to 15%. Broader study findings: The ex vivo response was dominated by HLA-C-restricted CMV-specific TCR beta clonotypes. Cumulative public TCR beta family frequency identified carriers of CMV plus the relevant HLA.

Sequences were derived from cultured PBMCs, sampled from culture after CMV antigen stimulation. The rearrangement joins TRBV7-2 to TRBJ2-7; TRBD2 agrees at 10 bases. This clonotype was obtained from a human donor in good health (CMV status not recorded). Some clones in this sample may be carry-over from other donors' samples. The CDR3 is CASSWGGSGRSHEQYV. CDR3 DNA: TGTGCCAGCAGCTGGGGAGGTAGCGGGAGGTCCCACGAGCAGTACGTC.